The clone carrying this T cell receptor (beta chain) appeared a few times. This sample is drawn from a study of patients and donors after allogeneic stem cell transplantation. Trimming cost V 6 bases and J 7 bases, with 13 bases left between them. Per germline, CDR1 MDHEN and CDR2 SYDVKM. This CDR3 is 14 amino acids long. MiXCR, applied by TCRdb to the RT-PCR reads, yields one record per CDR3 protein. The data hold approximately 220,000 distinct CDR3 sequences, with 38% observed a single time. The source of this sequence is a human donor who was either an allogeneic HSCT recipient or a stem cell or donor lymphocyte infusion donor (not recorded which). It is not recorded whose cells these are; they may come from a transplant donor. What was sequenced was blood, either unsorted or a sorted T cell fraction (not recorded which). This sequence joins TRBV28 and TRBJ1-6; D uncertain. The CDR3 reads CASRAPAQNSPLHF. DNA of the CDR3: TGTGCCAGCAGAGCCCCCGCCCAAAATTCACCCCTCCACTTT.